Included here is one TCR beta chain sequence, with context. Its binding antigen is unknown. Base qualities are not provided; no much larger clone lies one nucleotide away. Collaborating institutions collected whole blood in K2EDTA tubes following their own protocols. For TCRbeta analysis, collaborator samples were shipped as frozen whole blood, as isolated PBMCs, or as DNA extracted from either sample type. This sample is drawn from a study of blood T cell repertoires in COVID-19 (dated by TCRdb to 2019 to 2021). For the study in its entirety: The collaborator samples originated in the United States, Italy and Spain and spanned the acute and convalescent phases of COVID-19. A freely available public database, intended as a resource for researchers studying the immune response to SARS-CoV-2, is where the repertoires were released. Sample metadata almost always included a de-identified subject ID, COVID-19 status, age in years and sex. Where available, HLA class I and class II types were taken from metadata supplied by the sample provider and were not determined by assay-based typing. Deeply sampled blood TCRbeta repertoires from subjects exposed to, actively infected with, or recovered from COVID-19 were included in the dataset. Samples came from the ongoing ImmuneRACE study (first 160 participants) plus 1,254 subjects from 6 global collaborators. The material from the prospective study consisted of cDNA or gDNA derived from T cells, B-cell-depleted T cells, or PBMCs.

Paper-wide results and their limitations: How much clinical and demographic metadata was included differed by source and by participant, and the metadata was provided uncurated.

The immunoSEQ Assay, a bias-controlled multiplex PCR, was used to amplify TCRbeta CDR3 regions from genomic DNA. The authors' analysis ran thus. Nucleated cell counts per sample were estimated from amplification of reference gene primers within the assay. To quantify the absolute abundance of each unique TCRbeta CDR3 rearrangement, sequence reads were collapsed and filtered. For each sample, productive Simpson clonality was calculated as the square root of Simpson's diversity index across productive rearrangements. What TCRdb holds here is the immuneACCESS table cut down to in-frame rearrangements. Part of the clones is not present; checked against another copy, under half of the missing clones reflect an unresolved V gene, and the others are unexplained. V, J and clone size reflect that table, while D and trimming were determined from the DNA. The sample records about 260,000 clones, more than 70% of which are singletons. In total, the top ten clones hold 2.3% of the sample.

V loses 2 bases of germline sequence and J loses 8 bases, and the interval between the two ends is 9 bases. Taken from cysteine to phenylalanine, the CDR3 has 12 residues. Left in the record is the CDR3 DNA by itself, 36 bases read in frame from the first base. According to the germline V gene, CDR1 reads SGHAT and CDR2 reads FQNNGV. This clonotype originated in a woman aged 50 to 60 with acute or convalescent COVID-19. What was sequenced was peripheral blood. The sequence joins TRBV11-2 to TRBJ1-2; the D gene is possibly TRBD1, with 6 bases matching. The CDR3 region: CASSLQGQGYTF. In nucleotides, the sequence is TGTGCCAGCAGCTTACAGGGGCAAGGCTACACCTTC.